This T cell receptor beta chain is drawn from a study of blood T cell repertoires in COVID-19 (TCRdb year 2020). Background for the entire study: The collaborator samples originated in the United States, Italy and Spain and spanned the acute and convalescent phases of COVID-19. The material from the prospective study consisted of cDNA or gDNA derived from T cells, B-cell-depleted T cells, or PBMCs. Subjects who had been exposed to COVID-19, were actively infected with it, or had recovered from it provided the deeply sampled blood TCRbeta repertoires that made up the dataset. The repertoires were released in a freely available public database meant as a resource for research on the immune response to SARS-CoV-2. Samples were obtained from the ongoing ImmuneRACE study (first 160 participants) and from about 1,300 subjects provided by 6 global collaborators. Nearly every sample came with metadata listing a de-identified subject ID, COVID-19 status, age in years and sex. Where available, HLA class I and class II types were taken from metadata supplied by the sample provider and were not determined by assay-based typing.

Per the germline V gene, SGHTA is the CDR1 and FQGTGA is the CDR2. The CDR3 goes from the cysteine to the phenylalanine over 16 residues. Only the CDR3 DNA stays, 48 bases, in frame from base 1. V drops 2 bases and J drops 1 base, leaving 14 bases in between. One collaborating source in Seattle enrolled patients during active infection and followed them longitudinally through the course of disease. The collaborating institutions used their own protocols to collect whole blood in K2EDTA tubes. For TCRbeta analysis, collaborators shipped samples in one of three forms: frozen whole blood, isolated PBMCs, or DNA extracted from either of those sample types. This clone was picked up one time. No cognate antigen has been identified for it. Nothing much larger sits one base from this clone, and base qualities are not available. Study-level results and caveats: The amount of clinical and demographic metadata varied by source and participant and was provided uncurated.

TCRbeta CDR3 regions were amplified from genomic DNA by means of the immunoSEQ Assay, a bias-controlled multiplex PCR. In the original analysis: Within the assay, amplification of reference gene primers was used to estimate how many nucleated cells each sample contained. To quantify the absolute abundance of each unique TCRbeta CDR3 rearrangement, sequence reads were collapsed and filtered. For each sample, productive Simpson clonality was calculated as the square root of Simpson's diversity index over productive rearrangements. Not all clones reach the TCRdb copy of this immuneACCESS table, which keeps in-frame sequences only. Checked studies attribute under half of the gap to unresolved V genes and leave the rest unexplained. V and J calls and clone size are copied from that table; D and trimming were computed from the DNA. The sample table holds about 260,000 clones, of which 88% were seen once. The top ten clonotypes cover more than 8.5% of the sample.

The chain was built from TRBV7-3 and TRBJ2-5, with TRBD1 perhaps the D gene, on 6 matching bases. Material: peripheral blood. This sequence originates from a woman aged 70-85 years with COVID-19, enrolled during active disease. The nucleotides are TGTGCCAGCAGCTTATCGGCTGGGACAAGCCAAGAGACCCAGTACTTC. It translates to CASSLSAGTSQETQYF.